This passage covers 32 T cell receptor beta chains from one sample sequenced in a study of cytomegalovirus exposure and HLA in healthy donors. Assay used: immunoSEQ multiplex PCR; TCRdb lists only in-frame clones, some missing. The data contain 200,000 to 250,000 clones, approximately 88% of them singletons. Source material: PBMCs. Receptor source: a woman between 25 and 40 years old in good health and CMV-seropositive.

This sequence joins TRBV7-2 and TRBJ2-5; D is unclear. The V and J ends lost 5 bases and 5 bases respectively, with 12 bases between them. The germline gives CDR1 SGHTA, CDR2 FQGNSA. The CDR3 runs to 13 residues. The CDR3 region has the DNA TGTGCCAGCAGCCCGACCCCCTGGGAGACCCAGTACTTC. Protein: CASSPTPWETQYF.

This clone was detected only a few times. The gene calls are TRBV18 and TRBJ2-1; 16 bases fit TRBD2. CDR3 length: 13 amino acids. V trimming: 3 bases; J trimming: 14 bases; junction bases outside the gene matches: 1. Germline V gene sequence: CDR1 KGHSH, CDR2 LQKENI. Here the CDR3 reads CASSPGTSGGEFF. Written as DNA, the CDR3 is TGTGCCAGCTCACCGGGGACTAGCGGGGGGGAGTTCTTC.

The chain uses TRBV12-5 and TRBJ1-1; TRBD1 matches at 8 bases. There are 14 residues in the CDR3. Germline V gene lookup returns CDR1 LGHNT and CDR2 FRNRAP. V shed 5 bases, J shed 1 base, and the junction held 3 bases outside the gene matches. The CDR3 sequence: CASGPGTGNTEAFF. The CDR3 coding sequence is TGTGCTAGTGGTCCAGGGACAGGGAACACTGAAGCTTTCTTT.

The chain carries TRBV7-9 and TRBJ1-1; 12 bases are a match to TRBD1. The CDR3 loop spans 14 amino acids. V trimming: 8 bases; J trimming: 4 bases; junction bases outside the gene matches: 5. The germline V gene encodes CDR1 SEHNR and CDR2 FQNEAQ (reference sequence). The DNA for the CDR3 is TGTGCCAGCCCGGGACAGGGGGCGAGCACTGAAGCTTTCTTT. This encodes CASPGQGASTEAFF.

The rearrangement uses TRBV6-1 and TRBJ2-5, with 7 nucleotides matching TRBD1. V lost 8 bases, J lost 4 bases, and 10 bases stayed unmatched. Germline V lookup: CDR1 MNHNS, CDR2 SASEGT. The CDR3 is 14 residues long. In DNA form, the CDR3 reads TGTGCCAGCGGACAGGAAGGCGACGGAGAGACCCAGTACTTC. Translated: CASGQEGDGETQYF.

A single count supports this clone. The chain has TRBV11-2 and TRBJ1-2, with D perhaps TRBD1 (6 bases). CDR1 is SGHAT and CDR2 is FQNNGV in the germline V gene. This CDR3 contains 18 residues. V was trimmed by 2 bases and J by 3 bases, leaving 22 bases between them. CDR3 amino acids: CASSLNRVDRGEYYGYTF. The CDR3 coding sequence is TGTGCCAGCAGCTTAAACCGCGTGGACAGAGGTGAATACTATGGCTACACCTTC.

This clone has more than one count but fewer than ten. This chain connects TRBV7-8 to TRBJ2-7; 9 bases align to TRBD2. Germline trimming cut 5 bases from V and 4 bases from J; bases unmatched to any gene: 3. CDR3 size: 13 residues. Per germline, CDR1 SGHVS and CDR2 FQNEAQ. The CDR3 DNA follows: TGTGCCAGCAGCCGGACTAGCGAGTACGAGCAGTACTTC. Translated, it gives CASSRTSEYEQYF. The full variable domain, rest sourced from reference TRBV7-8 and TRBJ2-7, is GAGVSQSPRYKVAKRGQDVALRCDPISGHVSLFWYQQALGQGPEFLTYFQNEAQLDKSGLPSDRFFAERPEGSVSTLKIQRTQQEDSAVYLCASSRTSEYEQYFGPGTRLTVT.

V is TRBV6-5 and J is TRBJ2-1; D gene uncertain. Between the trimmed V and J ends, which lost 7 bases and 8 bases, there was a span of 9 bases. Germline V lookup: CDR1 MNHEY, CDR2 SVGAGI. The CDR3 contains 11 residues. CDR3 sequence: CASTSVDEQFF. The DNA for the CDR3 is TGTGCCAGCACCTCCGTGGATGAGCAGTTCTTC.

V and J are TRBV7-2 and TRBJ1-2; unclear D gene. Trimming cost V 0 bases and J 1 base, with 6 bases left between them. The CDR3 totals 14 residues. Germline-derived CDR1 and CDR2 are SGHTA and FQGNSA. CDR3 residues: CASSLAQDNYGYTF. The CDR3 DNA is TGTGCCAGCAGCTTAGCGCAGGATAACTATGGCTACACCTTC.

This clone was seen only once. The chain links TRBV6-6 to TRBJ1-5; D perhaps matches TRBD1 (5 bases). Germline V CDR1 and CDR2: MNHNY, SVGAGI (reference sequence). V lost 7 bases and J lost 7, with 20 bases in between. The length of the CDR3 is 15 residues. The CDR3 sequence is CASNTRDAGRQPQHF. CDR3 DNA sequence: TGTGCCAGCAATACCAGAGACGCGGGGCGACAGCCCCAGCATTTT.

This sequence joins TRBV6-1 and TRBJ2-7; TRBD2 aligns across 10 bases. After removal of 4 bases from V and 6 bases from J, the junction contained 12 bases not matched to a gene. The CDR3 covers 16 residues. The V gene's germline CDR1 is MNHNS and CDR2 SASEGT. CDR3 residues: CASSVAAGTSDSEQYF. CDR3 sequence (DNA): TGTGCCAGCAGTGTGGCCGCCGGGACTAGCGATTCCGAGCAGTACTTC.

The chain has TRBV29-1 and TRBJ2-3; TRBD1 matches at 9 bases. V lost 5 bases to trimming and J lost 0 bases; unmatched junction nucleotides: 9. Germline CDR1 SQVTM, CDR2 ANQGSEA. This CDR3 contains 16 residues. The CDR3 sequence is CSVRLRGQGSTDTQYF. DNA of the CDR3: TGCAGCGTTCGCCTTAGGGGACAGGGAAGCACAGATACGCAGTATTTT.

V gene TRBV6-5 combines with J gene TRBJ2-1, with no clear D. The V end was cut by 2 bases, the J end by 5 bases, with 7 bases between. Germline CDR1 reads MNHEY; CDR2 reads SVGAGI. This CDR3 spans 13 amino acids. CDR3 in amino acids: CASSYKFDNEQFF. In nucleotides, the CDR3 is TGTGCCAGCAGTTACAAGTTTGACAATGAGCAGTTCTTC.

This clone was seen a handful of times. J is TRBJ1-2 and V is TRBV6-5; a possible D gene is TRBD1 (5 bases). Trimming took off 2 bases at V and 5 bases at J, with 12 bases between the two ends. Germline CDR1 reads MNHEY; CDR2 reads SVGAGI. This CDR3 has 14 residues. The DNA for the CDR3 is TGTGCCAGCAGTTACGAGGGGCTAAGATATGGCTACACCTTC. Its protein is CASSYEGLRYGYTF.

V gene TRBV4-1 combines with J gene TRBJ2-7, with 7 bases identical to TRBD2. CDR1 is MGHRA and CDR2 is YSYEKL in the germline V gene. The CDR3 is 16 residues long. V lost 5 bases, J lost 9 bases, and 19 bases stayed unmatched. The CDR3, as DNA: TGCGCCAGCAGCTCCTGGGTGGGACGAGGGACTACGGTGCAGTACTTC. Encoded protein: CASSSWVGRGTTVQYF.

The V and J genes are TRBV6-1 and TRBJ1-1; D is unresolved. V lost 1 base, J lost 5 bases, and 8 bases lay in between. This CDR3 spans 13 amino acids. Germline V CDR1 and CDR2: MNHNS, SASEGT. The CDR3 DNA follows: TGTGCCAGCAGTGAAGAGGTGAGAACTGAAGCTTTCTTT. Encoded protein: CASSEEVRTEAFF.

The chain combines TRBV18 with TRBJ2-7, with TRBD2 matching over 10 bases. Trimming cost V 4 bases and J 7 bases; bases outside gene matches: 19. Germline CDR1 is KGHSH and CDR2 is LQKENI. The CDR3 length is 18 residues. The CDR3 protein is CASSLTTALSGRPPEQYF. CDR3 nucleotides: TGTGCCAGCTCACTTACGACCGCACTTAGCGGGAGGCCACCTGAGCAGTACTTC.

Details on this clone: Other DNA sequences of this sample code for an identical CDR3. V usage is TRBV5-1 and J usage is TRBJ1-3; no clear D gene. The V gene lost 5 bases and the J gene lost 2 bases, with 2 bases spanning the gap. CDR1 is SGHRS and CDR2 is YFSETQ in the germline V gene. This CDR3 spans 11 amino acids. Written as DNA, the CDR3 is TGCGCCAGCAGTACTGGAAACACCATATATTTT. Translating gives CASSTGNTIYF.

CDR3 loop: CATTREGNSYNGYTF. The CDR3 nucleotides are TGTGCCACCACCCGTGAGGGCAATTCCTACAATGGCTACACCTTC. The rearrangement joins TRBV6-5 to TRBJ1-2; D is uncertain. CDR1 is MNHEY and CDR2 is SVGAGI in the germline V gene. The CDR3 spans 15 residues. Trimming removed 10 bases at V and 6 bases at J, with 24 bases between.

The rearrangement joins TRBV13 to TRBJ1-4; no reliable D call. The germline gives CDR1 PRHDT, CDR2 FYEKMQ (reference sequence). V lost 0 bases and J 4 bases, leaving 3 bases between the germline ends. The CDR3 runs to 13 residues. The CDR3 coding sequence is TGTGCCAGCAGCTTAGGGCATAATGAAAAACTGTTTTTT. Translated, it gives CASSLGHNEKLFF.

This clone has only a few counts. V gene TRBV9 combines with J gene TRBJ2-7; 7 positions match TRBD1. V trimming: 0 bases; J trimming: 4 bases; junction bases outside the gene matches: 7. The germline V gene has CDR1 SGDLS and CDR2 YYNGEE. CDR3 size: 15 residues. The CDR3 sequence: CASSVGGGAEYEQYF. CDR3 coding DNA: TGTGCCAGCAGCGTAGGAGGGGGCGCTGAGTACGAGCAGTACTTC.

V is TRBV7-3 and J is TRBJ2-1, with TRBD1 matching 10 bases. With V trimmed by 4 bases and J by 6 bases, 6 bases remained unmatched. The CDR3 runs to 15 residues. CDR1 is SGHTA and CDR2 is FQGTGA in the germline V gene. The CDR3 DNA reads TGTGCCAGCAGCTCGACAGGGGGCTCTGGCAATGAGCAGTTCTTC. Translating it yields CASSSTGGSGNEQFF.

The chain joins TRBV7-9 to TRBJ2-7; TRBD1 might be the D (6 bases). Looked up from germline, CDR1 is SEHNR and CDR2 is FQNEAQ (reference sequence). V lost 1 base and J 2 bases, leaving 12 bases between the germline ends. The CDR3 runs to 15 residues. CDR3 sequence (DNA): TGTGCCAGCAGCTTAGGACAGGTTTTCACCTACGAGCAGTACTTC. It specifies CASSLGQVFTYEQYF.

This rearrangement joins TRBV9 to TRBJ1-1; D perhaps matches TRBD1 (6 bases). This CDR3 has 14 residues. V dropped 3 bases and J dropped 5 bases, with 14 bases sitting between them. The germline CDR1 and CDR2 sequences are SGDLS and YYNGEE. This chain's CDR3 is CASSGGGIRTEAFF. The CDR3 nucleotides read TGTGCCAGCAGCGGCGGGGGCATTCGGACTGAAGCTTTCTTT.

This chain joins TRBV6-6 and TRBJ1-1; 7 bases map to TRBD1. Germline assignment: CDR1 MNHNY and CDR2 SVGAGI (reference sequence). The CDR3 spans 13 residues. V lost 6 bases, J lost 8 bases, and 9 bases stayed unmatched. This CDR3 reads CASRPRDREEAFF. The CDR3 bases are TGTGCCAGCAGACCCCGGGACAGAGAAGAAGCTTTCTTT.

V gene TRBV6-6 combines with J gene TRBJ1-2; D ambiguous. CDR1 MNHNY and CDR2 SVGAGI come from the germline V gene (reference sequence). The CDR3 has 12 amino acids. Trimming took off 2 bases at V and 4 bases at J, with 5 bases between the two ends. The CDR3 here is CASSYVGYGYTF. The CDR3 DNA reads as TGTGCCAGCAGTTACGTCGGCTATGGCTACACCTTC.

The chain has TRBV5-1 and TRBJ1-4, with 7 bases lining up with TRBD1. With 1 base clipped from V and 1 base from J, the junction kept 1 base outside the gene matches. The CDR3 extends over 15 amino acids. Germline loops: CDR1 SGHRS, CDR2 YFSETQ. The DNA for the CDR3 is TGCGCCAGCAGCTTGAGGGACAGAACTAATGAAAAACTGTTTTTT. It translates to CASSLRDRTNEKLFF.

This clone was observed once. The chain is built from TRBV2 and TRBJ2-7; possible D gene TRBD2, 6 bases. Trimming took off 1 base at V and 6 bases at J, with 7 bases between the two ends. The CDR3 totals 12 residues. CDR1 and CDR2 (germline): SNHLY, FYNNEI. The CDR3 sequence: CASSEGSGEQYF. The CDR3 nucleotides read TGTGCCAGCAGTGAAGGTAGCGGCGAGCAGTACTTC.

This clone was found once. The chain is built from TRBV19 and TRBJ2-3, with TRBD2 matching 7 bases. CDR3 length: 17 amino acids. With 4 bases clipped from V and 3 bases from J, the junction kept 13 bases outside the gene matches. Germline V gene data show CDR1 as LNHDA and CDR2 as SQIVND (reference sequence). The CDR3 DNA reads TGTGCCAGTAGTAGGGGCAGTTTGAGCGGGACTACAGATACGCAGTATTTT. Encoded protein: CASSRGSLSGTTDTQYF.

CDR3 loop: CASSEGTSYEQYF. In nucleotides, the CDR3 is TGTGCCAGCAGCGAAGGGACTTCCTACGAGCAGTACTTC. The genes are TRBV9 and TRBJ2-7, with D perhaps TRBD2 (6 bases). This CDR3 region has 13 residues. The germline V gene encodes CDR1 SGDLS and CDR2 YYNGEE. Trimming removed 3 bases from V and 1 base from J, with 8 bases in between.

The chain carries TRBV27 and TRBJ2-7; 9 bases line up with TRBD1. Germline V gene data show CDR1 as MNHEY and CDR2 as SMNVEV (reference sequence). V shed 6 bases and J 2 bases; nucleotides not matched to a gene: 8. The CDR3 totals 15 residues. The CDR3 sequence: CASRQSGTGTYEQYF. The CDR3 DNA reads TGTGCCAGCAGGCAATCCGGGACAGGGACCTACGAGCAGTACTTC.

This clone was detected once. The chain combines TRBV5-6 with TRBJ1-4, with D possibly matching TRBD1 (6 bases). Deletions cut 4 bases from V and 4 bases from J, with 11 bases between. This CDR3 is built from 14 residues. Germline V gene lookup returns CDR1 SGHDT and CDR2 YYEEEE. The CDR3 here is CASSQGWDNEKLFF. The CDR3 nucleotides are TGTGCCAGCAGCCAGGGGTGGGATAATGAAAAACTGTTTTTT.